Listed below are T cell receptor beta chains from one sample, sequenced in a study of cytomegalovirus exposure and HLA in healthy donors. Profiling relied on immunoSEQ multiplex PCR, and the TCRdb table lists in-frame clones only, not all of them. The table has tens of thousands of clones, around 70% seen once. The sample taken for sequencing was PBMCs. The receptors shown here come from a man in his fifties or sixties in good health and CMV-seronegative. CDR3s include the opening cysteine and the closing phenylalanine or tryptophan. The order of the fields is clone size, J gene, D gene, V gene, CDR3 protein, CDR3 DNA. The D gene is left open where the match is weak. Some rows have no size entry. The others give once, few or many, or a class for an expanded clone.

clone size: -
J gene: TRBJ1-1
D gene: TRBD1
V gene: TRBV7-4
CDR3 protein: CASSLGDRGLGKNTEAFF
CDR3 DNA: TGTGCCAGCAGCTTAGGGGACAGGGGGCTCGGGAAGAACACTGAAGCTTTCTTT

clone size: -
J gene: TRBJ1-1
D gene: -
V gene: TRBV5-1
CDR3 protein: CASSLEQGTEAFF
CDR3 DNA: TGCGCCAGCAGCTTAGAACAGGGAACTGAAGCTTTCTTT

clone size: -
J gene: TRBJ2-7
D gene: TRBD2
V gene: TRBV9
CDR3 protein: CASSSREGVFNEQYF
CDR3 DNA: TGTGCCAGCAGCTCTCGGGAGGGGGTGTTCAACGAGCAGTACTTC

clone size: -
J gene: TRBJ1-2
D gene: TRBD1
V gene: TRBV6-6
CDR3 protein: CASSDTGGVYGYTF
CDR3 DNA: TGTGCCAGCAGCGATACAGGGGGGGTTTATGGCTACACCTTC

clone size: -
J gene: TRBJ2-1
D gene: TRBD2
V gene: TRBV7-9
CDR3 protein: CASSLVVAGGRDEQFF
CDR3 DNA: TGTGCCAGCAGCTTAGTAGTGGCGGGAGGAAGGGATGAGCAGTTCTTC

clone size: few
J gene: TRBJ2-3
D gene: TRBD2
V gene: TRBV10-3
CDR3 protein: CAISGSISSGGATDTQYF
CDR3 DNA: TGTGCCATCAGTGGGTCGATCTCTAGCGGGGGGGCTACAGATACGCAGTATTTT

clone size: once
J gene: TRBJ2-5
D gene: -
V gene: TRBV6-1
CDR3 protein: CASSAGRETQYF
CDR3 DNA: TGTGCCAGCAGTGCAGGGCGAGAGACCCAGTACTTC

clone size: -
J gene: TRBJ2-3
D gene: -
V gene: TRBV5-1
CDR3 protein: CASRRYTDTQYF
CDR3 DNA: TGCGCCAGCAGACGCTACACAGATACGCAGTATTTT

clone size: -
J gene: TRBJ2-7
D gene: -
V gene: TRBV28
CDR3 protein: CASSSFGTLSYEQYF
CDR3 DNA: TGTGCCAGCAGCTCATTCGGGACACTCTCCTACGAGCAGTACTTC

clone size: -
J gene: TRBJ1-1
D gene: -
V gene: TRBV6-1
CDR3 protein: CASSEATAYTEAFF
CDR3 DNA: TGTGCCAGCAGTGAAGCGACAGCCTACACTGAAGCTTTCTTT

clone size: few
J gene: TRBJ1-1
D gene: -
V gene: TRBV28
CDR3 protein: CASKLTGMNTEAFF
CDR3 DNA: TGTGCCAGCAAACTAACAGGCATGAACACTGAAGCTTTCTTT

clone size: -
J gene: TRBJ2-7
D gene: TRBD1
V gene: TRBV4-1
CDR3 protein: CASSPRTGREQYF
CDR3 DNA: TGCGCCAGCAGCCCTAGGACAGGGCGAGAGCAGTACTTC

clone size: once
J gene: TRBJ2-3
D gene: TRBD2
V gene: TRBV4-1
CDR3 protein: CASSSTIQPAGGHPYF
CDR3 DNA: TGCGCCAGCAGTTCTACCATTCAACCAGCGGGGGGGCATCCGTATTTT

clone size: -
J gene: TRBJ2-7
D gene: TRBD1
V gene: TRBV30
CDR3 protein: CAWSVRGQGSSYEQYF
CDR3 DNA: TGTGCCTGGAGTGTACGGGGACAGGGAAGCTCCTACGAGCAGTACTTC

clone size: -
J gene: TRBJ1-3
D gene: TRBD1
V gene: TRBV5-4
CDR3 protein: CASSVSQGPGNTIYF
CDR3 DNA: TGTGCCAGCAGCGTATCACAGGGGCCCGGAAACACCATATATTTT

clone size: -
J gene: TRBJ1-1
D gene: -
V gene: TRBV20-1
CDR3 protein: CSPGGAEAFF
CDR3 DNA: TGCAGTCCGGGGGGGGCTGAAGCTTTCTTT

clone size: -
J gene: TRBJ2-3
D gene: TRBD1
V gene: TRBV7-9
CDR3 protein: CAASGQGSDTQYF
CDR3 DNA: TGTGCCGCCTCGGGACAGGGGTCAGATACGCAGTATTTT

clone size: -
J gene: TRBJ1-6
D gene: TRBD1
V gene: TRBV19
CDR3 protein: CASSRQGNSPLHF
CDR3 DNA: TGTGCCAGTAGCAGACAGGGAAACTCACCCCTCCACTTT

clone size: -
J gene: TRBJ2-7
D gene: TRBD2
V gene: TRBV28
CDR3 protein: CASSLFTSGAEQYF
CDR3 DNA: TGTGCCAGCAGTTTATTTACTAGCGGGGCCGAGCAGTACTTC

clone size: once
J gene: TRBJ2-5
D gene: -
V gene: TRBV20-1
CDR3 protein: CSANRVETQYF
CDR3 DNA: TGCAGTGCTAACAGGGTCGAGACCCAGTACTTC

clone size: -
J gene: TRBJ1-2
D gene: -
V gene: TRBV11-2
CDR3 protein: CASSLGYRNYGYTF
CDR3 DNA: TGTGCCAGCAGCTTAGGGTACAGGAACTATGGCTACACCTTC

clone size: few
J gene: TRBJ2-7
D gene: -
V gene: TRBV6-1
CDR3 protein: CASRDSGGSYEQYF
CDR3 DNA: TGTGCCAGCAGAGATTCAGGGGGGTCCTACGAGCAGTACTTC

clone size: -
J gene: TRBJ1-2
D gene: TRBD1
V gene: TRBV6-5
CDR3 protein: CASRRQGADYGYTF
CDR3 DNA: TGTGCCAGCAGGAGACAGGGGGCGGACTATGGCTACACCTTC

clone size: -
J gene: TRBJ1-5
D gene: TRBD1
V gene: TRBV6-6
CDR3 protein: CASSRTGDGNQPQHF
CDR3 DNA: TGTGCCAGCAGTCGAACAGGGGACGGCAATCAGCCCCAGCATTTT

clone size: -
J gene: TRBJ1-2
D gene: -
V gene: TRBV4-3
CDR3 protein: CASSRMRAPNGYTF
CDR3 DNA: TGCGCCAGCAGCCGAATGAGGGCGCCTAATGGCTACACCTTC

clone size: -
J gene: TRBJ2-1
D gene: TRBD2
V gene: TRBV12-5
CDR3 protein: CASGFSPGLDVNEQFF
CDR3 DNA: TGTGCTAGTGGTTTTAGCCCGGGACTAGACGTTAATGAGCAGTTCTTC

clone size: -
J gene: TRBJ1-4
D gene: -
V gene: TRBV11-3
CDR3 protein: CASSLGGAYEKLFF
CDR3 DNA: TGTGCCAGCAGCTTGGGAGGGGCTTATGAAAAACTGTTTTTT

clone size: -
J gene: TRBJ2-2
D gene: TRBD1
V gene: TRBV15
CDR3 protein: CATSRASQGSGELFF
CDR3 DNA: TGTGCCACCAGCAGAGCCTCACAGGGGTCCGGGGAGCTGTTTTTT

clone size: -
J gene: TRBJ2-7
D gene: -
V gene: TRBV28
CDR3 protein: CASSLWQGSYEQYF
CDR3 DNA: TGTGCCAGCAGTTTATGGCAGGGATCGTACGAGCAGTACTTC

clone size: -
J gene: TRBJ2-1
D gene: -
V gene: TRBV5-1
CDR3 protein: CASSFRISYNEQFF
CDR3 DNA: TGCGCCAGCAGCTTCCGTATTTCCTACAATGAGCAGTTCTTC

clone size: -
J gene: TRBJ1-5
D gene: TRBD1
V gene: TRBV6-5
CDR3 protein: CASSSRGTEHF
CDR3 DNA: TGTGCCAGCAGTTCTAGGGGGACAGAGCATTTT

clone size: few
J gene: TRBJ2-5
D gene: -
V gene: TRBV5-1
CDR3 protein: CASSLGTSQETQYF
CDR3 DNA: TGCGCCAGCAGCTTGGGGACAAGCCAAGAGACCCAGTACTTC

clone size: -
J gene: TRBJ2-1
D gene: -
V gene: TRBV10-2
CDR3 protein: CASSVQNNEQFF
CDR3 DNA: TGCGCCAGCAGTGTCCAAAACAATGAGCAGTTCTTC

clone size: -
J gene: TRBJ2-2
D gene: -
V gene: TRBV5-1
CDR3 protein: CASSLDPSGTGELFF
CDR3 DNA: TGCGCCAGCAGCTTGGATCCCTCGGGCACCGGGGAGCTGTTTTTT

clone size: -
J gene: TRBJ2-7
D gene: TRBD1
V gene: TRBV5-1
CDR3 protein: CASSLEGAPYEQYF
CDR3 DNA: TGCGCCAGCAGCTTGGAGGGGGCCCCCTACGAGCAGTACTTC

clone size: -
J gene: TRBJ1-3
D gene: -
V gene: TRBV5-1
CDR3 protein: CASSLAGIVSGNTIYF
CDR3 DNA: TGCGCCAGCAGCTTGGCAGGGATCGTCTCTGGAAACACCATATATTTT

clone size: -
J gene: TRBJ2-3
D gene: -
V gene: TRBV4-2
CDR3 protein: CASSQEFSPSTDTQYF
CDR3 DNA: TGTGCCAGCAGCCAAGAATTCAGTCCTAGCACAGATACGCAGTATTTT

clone size: few
J gene: TRBJ2-1
D gene: -
V gene: TRBV7-8
CDR3 protein: CASRRHSPRSAIYYNEQFF
CDR3 DNA: TGTGCCAGCAGACGACACTCCCCGCGCAGTGCGATTTACTACAATGAGCAGTTCTTC

clone size: -
J gene: TRBJ1-3
D gene: -
V gene: TRBV30
CDR3 protein: CAWSPTWGNTIYF
CDR3 DNA: TGTGCCTGGAGTCCAACTTGGGGAAACACCATATATTTT

clone size: -
J gene: TRBJ2-1
D gene: TRBD2
V gene: TRBV11-2
CDR3 protein: CASSLVSGGAHEQFF
CDR3 DNA: TGTGCCAGCAGCTTAGTTAGCGGGGGGGCCCATGAGCAGTTCTTC

clone size: -
J gene: TRBJ1-5
D gene: -
V gene: TRBV7-2
CDR3 protein: CASSPRTGGNQPQHF
CDR3 DNA: TGTGCCAGCAGCCCAAGAACAGGTGGCAATCAGCCCCAGCATTTT

clone size: -
J gene: TRBJ1-1
D gene: -
V gene: TRBV5-4
CDR3 protein: CASSLEQGNTEAFF
CDR3 DNA: TGTGCCAGCAGCTTGGAACAGGGGAACACTGAAGCTTTCTTT

clone size: -
J gene: TRBJ2-3
D gene: -
V gene: TRBV7-3
CDR3 protein: CASSTRSSDPSTDTQYF
CDR3 DNA: TGTGCCAGCAGCACCCGATCTAGCGATCCTAGCACAGATACGCAGTATTTT

clone size: few
J gene: TRBJ2-3
D gene: -
V gene: TRBV7-2
CDR3 protein: CASSSLFSTDTQYF
CDR3 DNA: TGTGCCAGCAGTTCTTTATTTAGCACAGATACGCAGTATTTT

clone size: -
J gene: TRBJ1-6
D gene: -
V gene: TRBV28
CDR3 protein: CASSLFGNSPLHF
CDR3 DNA: TGTGCCAGCAGTTTATTCGGGAATTCACCCCTCCACTTT

clone size: few
J gene: TRBJ1-1
D gene: TRBD1
V gene: TRBV28
CDR3 protein: CASRGQGFHTEAFF
CDR3 DNA: TGTGCCAGCAGGGGACAGGGCTTTCACACTGAAGCTTTCTTT